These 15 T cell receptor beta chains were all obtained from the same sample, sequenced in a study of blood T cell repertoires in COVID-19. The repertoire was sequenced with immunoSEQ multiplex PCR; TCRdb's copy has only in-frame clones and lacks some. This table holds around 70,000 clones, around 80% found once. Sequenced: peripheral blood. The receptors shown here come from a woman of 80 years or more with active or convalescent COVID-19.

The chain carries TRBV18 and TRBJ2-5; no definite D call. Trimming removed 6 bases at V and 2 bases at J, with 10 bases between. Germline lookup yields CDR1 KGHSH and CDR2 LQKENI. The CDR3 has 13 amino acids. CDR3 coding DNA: TGTGCCAGCTCCTTCGCCCAGCAAGAGACCCAGTACTTC. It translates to CASSFAQQETQYF. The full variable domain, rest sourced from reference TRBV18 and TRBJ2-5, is NAGVMQNPRHLVRRRGQEARLRCSPMKGHSHVYWYRQLPEEGLKFMVYLQKENIIDESGMPKERFSAEFPKEGPSILRIQQVVRGDSAAYFCASSFAQQETQYFGPGTRLLVL.

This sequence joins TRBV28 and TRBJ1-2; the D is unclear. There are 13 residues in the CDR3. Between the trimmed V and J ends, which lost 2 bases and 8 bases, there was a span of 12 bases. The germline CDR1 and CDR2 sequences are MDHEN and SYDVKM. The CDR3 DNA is TGTGCCAGCAGTTTAACTGGAGTAAGGGGCTACACCTTC. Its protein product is CASSLTGVRGYTF.

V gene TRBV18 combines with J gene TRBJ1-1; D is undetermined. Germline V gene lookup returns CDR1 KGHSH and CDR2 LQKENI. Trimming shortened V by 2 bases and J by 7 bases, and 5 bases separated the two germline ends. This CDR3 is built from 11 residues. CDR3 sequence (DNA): TGTGCCAGCTCACCAGGGCGTGAAGCTTTCTTT. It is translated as CASSPGREAFF.

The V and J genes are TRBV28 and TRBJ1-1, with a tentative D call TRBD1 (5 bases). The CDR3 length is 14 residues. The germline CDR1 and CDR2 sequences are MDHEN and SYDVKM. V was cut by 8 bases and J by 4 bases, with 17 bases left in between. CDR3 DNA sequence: TGTGCCAGCTTCTCCTGGGGGGGAGCCACTGAAGCTTTCTTT. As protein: CASFSWGGATEAFF.

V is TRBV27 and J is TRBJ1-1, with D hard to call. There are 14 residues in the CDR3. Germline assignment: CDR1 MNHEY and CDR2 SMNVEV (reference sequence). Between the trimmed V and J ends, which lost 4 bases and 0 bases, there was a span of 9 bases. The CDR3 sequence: CASSSLYMNTEAFF. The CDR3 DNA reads TGTGCCAGCAGTTCCCTTTACATGAACACTGAAGCTTTCTTT.

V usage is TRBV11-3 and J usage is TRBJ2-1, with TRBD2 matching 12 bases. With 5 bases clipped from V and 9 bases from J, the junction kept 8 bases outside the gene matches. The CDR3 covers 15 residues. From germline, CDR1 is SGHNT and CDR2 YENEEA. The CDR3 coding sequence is TGTGCCAGCAGCCCCCGGACTAGCGGGAAATTTGAGCAGTTCTTC. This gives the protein CASSPRTSGKFEQFF. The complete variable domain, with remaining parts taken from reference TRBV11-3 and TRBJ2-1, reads EAGVVQSPRYKIIEKKQPVAFWCNPISGHNTLYWYLQNLGQGPELLIRYENEEAVDDSQLPKDRFSAERLKGVDSTLKIQPAELGDSAVYLCASSPRTSGKFEQFFGPGTRLTVL.

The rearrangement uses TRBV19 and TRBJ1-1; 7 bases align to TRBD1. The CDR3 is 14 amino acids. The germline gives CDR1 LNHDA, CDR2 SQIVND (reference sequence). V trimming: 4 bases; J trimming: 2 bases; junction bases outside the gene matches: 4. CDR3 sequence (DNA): TGTGCCAGTAGTAAGCACAGGGGAAACACTGAAGCTTTCTTT. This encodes CASSKHRGNTEAFF.

CDR3: CASSLRGVGFGKETQYF. Here the CDR3 DNA reads TGTGCCAGCAGTTTACGGGGTGTGGGGTTCGGAAAAGAGACCCAGTACTTC. J is TRBJ2-5 and V is TRBV28, with D maybe TRBD2 (5 bases). This CDR3 is built from 17 residues. V was pared by 2 bases and J by 3 bases, with 19 bases between. Germline-derived CDR1 and CDR2 are MDHEN and SYDVKM.

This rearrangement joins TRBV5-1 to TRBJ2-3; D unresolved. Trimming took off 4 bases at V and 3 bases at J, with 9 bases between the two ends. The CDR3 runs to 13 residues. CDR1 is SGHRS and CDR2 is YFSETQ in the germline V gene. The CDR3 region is CASSPVLTDTQYF. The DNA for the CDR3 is TGCGCCAGCAGCCCGGTTCTTACAGATACGCAGTATTTT.

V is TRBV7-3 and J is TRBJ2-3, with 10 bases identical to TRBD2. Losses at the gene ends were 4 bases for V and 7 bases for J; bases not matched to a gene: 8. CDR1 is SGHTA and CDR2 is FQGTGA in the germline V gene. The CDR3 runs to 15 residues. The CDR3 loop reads CASSSTSGGGYTQYF. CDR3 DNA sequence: TGTGCCAGCAGCTCAACGAGCGGGGGGGGTTATACGCAGTATTTT.

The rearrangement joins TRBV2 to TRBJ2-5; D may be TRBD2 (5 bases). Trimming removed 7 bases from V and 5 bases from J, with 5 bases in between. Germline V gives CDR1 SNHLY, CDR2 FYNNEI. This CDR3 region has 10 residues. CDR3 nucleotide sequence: TGTGCCAGCAAGCGGGAGACCCAGTACTTC. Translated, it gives CASKRETQYF.

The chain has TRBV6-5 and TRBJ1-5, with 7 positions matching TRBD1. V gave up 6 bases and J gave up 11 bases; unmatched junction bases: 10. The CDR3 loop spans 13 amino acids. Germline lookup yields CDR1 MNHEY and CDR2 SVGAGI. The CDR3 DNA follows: TGTGCCAGCAGCACGGAACTTACAGGGGCCCAGCATTTT. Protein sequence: CASSTELTGAQHF.

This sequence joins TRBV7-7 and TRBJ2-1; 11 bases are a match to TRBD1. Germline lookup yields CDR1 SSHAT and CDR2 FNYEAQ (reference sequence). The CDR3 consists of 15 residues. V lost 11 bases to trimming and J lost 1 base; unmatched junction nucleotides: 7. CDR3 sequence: CAVGQGGVSYNEQFF. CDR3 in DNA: TGTGCCGTGGGACAGGGGGGAGTTTCCTACAATGAGCAGTTCTTC.

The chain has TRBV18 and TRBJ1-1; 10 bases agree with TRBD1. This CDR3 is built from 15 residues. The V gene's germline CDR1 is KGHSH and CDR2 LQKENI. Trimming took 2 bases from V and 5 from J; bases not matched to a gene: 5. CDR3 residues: CASSPVGTGDTEAFF. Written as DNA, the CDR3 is TGTGCCAGCTCACCAGTAGGGACAGGGGATACTGAAGCTTTCTTT.

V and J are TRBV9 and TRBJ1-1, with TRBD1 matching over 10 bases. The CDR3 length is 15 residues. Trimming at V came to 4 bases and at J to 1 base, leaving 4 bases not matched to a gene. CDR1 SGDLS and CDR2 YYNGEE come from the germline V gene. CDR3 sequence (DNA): TGTGCCAGCAGCCCTAGGACAGGGGGGAACACTGAAGCTTTCTTT. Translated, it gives CASSPRTGGNTEAFF.